A single sample is the source of the 5 T cell receptor beta chains below, sequenced in a study of blood T cells in healthy people across ages. A J-beta primer mix and a sample-barcoded 5' primer were used in a second PCR of about 7 to 12 cycles. TCRdb passed the 5' RACE reads through MiXCR, listing each CDR3 protein once. The sample has roughly 730,000 distinct CDR3 sequences, more than 55% seen once. Sequenced sample: blood. The origin of the receptors is a man aged 35 to 55 in good health.

The gene calls are TRBV7-2 and TRBJ2-7, with 7 bases matching TRBD1. The CDR3 is 15 residues long. Trimming took 3 bases from V and 3 from J; bases not matched to a gene: 8. Germline CDR1 SGHTA, CDR2 FQGNSA. The CDR3 protein is CASSFTGTEDYEQYF. The CDR3 DNA is TGTGCCAGCAGCTTTACCGGGACAGAGGACTACGAGCAGTACTTC.

Only a few counts were recorded for this clonotype. The germline gene is not matched at one end of the junction; a read error may be the cause. V usage is TRBV7-8 and J usage is TRBJ2-5; TRBD2 aligns across 8 bases. Germline CDR1 reads SGHVS; CDR2 reads FQNEAQ. The CDR3 sequence is 17 residues long. The CDR3: CASSPLLVAGIQEAQYF. In nucleotides, the CDR3 is TGTGCCAGCAGCCCCCTTCTGGTAGCGGGGATACAAGAGGCCCAGTACTTC.

This clonotype was detected only once. This chain joins TRBV2 and TRBJ2-7; D call uncertain. V shed 7 bases and J shed 1 base, with 8 bases lying between them. This CDR3 comprises 12 residues. Germline CDR1 and CDR2: SNHLY and FYNNEI. CDR3 protein: CASTLNSYEQYF. CDR3 sequence (DNA): TGTGCCAGCACGCTAAATTCCTACGAGCAGTACTTC.

This clonotype was picked up one time. The chain has TRBV7-3 and TRBJ2-3, with TRBD2 matching 9 bases. V was pared by 1 base and J by 1 base, with 6 bases of the junction left unmatched. Per germline, CDR1 SGHTA and CDR2 FQGTGA. CDR3 length: 17 amino acids. The CDR3 spells CASSLRLAGGRTDTQYF. CDR3 nucleotides: TGTGCCAGCAGCTTAAGACTGGCGGGGGGGCGCACAGATACGCAGTATTTT.

This clonotype was seen only a few times. This chain links TRBV29-1 with TRBJ2-1; TRBD1 aligns across 9 bases. Looked up from germline, CDR1 is SQVTM and CDR2 is ANQGSEA. The CDR3 sequence is 14 residues long. The ends lost 6 bases at V and 8 bases at J; junction bases unmatched: 11. Written as DNA, the CDR3 is TGCAGCGTGGTGGACGGGACAGGGAGAGATGAGCAGTTCTTC. Protein: CSVVDGTGRDEQFF.